Listed here are 28 T cell receptor beta chains from one sample, sequenced in a study of T cell changes during pregnancy in multiple sclerosis. Assay: immunoSEQ multiplex PCR; the TCRdb copy retains only in-frame clones and omits some. In the table there are fewer than 45,000 clones, 91% of which are singletons. The specimen comprised CD4+ T cells from peripheral blood mononuclear cells, sampled in the second trimester of pregnancy. The source is a female donor in good health, enrolled as a control in a pregnancy study.

The chain is built from TRBV5-1 and TRBJ1-6, with 9 bases identical to TRBD1. In germline, CDR1 is SGHRS, CDR2 YFSETQ. There are 14 residues in the CDR3. V gave up 4 bases and J gave up 9 bases; unmatched junction bases: 5. CDR3 sequence: CASSQGQGVSPLHF. The CDR3 DNA reads as TGCGCCAGCAGCCAGGGACAGGGTGTTTCACCCCTCCACTTT.

The rearrangement links TRBV12-2 to TRBJ1-1. TRBV12-2 is a pseudogene locus. The CDR3 sequence is 10 residues long. The CDR3 DNA sequence: TGTGCAAGTTTAGGAGCCGAGGCTTTCTTT. Translating gives CASLGAEAFF.

The chain is built from TRBV5-5 and TRBJ1-2; 8 bases are shared with TRBD1. Germline-derived CDR1 and CDR2 are SGHKS and YYEKEE (reference sequence). V was clipped by 4 bases and J by 5 bases; unmatched bases: 10. This CDR3 region has 15 residues. The CDR3 region has the DNA TGTGCCAGCAGCCCTAGACAGGGGCCTCTTTATGGCTACACCTTC. It yields the protein CASSPRQGPLYGYTF.

This sequence joins TRBV6-1 and TRBJ2-7; the D gene is possibly TRBD1 (6 bases). Germline V gene data show CDR1 as MNHNS and CDR2 as SASEGT. The CDR3 has 14 residues. Trimming shortened V by 5 bases and J by 4 bases, and 15 bases separated the two germline ends. The CDR3 sequence: CASSTGLIKYEQYF. The CDR3 nucleotides read TGTGCCAGCAGTACAGGGCTAATAAAGTACGAGCAGTACTTC.

This chain uses TRBV19 with TRBJ2-7; a possible D gene is TRBD1 (6 bases). Per germline, CDR1 LNHDA and CDR2 SQIVND (reference sequence). Trimming cost V 9 bases and J 2 bases, with 17 bases left between them. CDR3 length: 14 amino acids. The CDR3 region is CASSLSGATYEQYF. The CDR3 DNA reads as TGTGCCAGCAGTCTGTCAGGGGCCACCTACGAGCAGTACTTC.

V usage is TRBV28 and J usage is TRBJ2-7, with 8 bases lining up with TRBD1. The CDR3 sequence is 14 residues long. The V gene's germline CDR1 is MDHEN and CDR2 SYDVKM. Trimming cost V 5 bases and J 12 bases; bases outside gene matches: 15. CDR3: CASSPYLDRAVGYF. The CDR3 bases are TGTGCCAGCAGTCCCTATTTGGACAGGGCGGTCGGGTACTTC. Together with reference TRBV28 and TRBJ2-7, the CDR3 gives the full variable domain: DVKVTQSSRYLVKRTGEKVFLECVQDMDHENMFWYRQDPGLGLRLIYFSYDVKMKEKGDIPEGYSVSREKKERFSLILESASTNQTSMYLCASSPYLDRAVGYFGPGTRLTVT.

The J gene is TRBJ2-5, the V gene TRBV11-3, with a possible D match to TRBD2 (6 bases). There are 18 residues in the CDR3. The V end was cut by 1 base, the J end by 5 bases, with 23 bases between. Germline CDR1 is SGHNT and CDR2 is YENEEA. This chain's CDR3 is CASSLGGRPGDRCETQYF. CDR3 sequence (DNA): TGTGCCAGCAGCTTAGGTGGGAGGCCCGGGGATCGATGCGAGACCCAGTACTTC.

The chain recombines TRBV6-5 with TRBJ2-7; 11 positions agree with TRBD1. The CDR3 runs to 15 residues. J was trimmed by 0 bases and V by 5 bases; bases with no gene match: 3. Germline V gene lookup returns CDR1 MNHEY and CDR2 SVGAGI. The CDR3 here is CASSPGTGGSYEQYF. The CDR3 DNA reads as TGTGCCAGCAGTCCCGGGACAGGGGGCTCCTACGAGCAGTACTTC.

The chain is built from TRBV10-3 and TRBJ2-2, with 9 bases lining up with TRBD1. J lost 6 bases, V lost 3 bases, and 8 bases had no gene match. The CDR3 loop spans 16 amino acids. Per germline, CDR1 ENHRY and CDR2 SYGVKD. In DNA, the CDR3 is TGTGCCATCAGTGATAACACAGGGGGCGCGGCCGGGGAGCTGTTTTTT. Its protein is CAISDNTGGAAGELFF.

The CDR3 nucleotides read TGTGCCAGCACCACAAGAACGGGCTCTGGAAACACCATATATTTT. Translated, it gives CASTTRTGSGNTIYF. This chain links TRBV28 with TRBJ1-3; the D is unclear. Deletions cut 7 bases from V and 0 bases from J, with 13 bases between. Per germline, CDR1 MDHEN and CDR2 SYDVKM. The CDR3 sequence is 15 residues long.

The CDR3 loop is CATTGTIDTGELFF. CDR3 nucleotide sequence: TGTGCCACCACCGGGACTATAGACACCGGGGAGCTGTTTTTT. The gene calls are TRBV7-2 and TRBJ2-2, with 7 bases lining up with TRBD2. CDR3 length equals 14 residues. Germline CDR1 is SGHTA and CDR2 is FQGNSA. V was clipped by 10 bases and J by 3 bases; unmatched bases: 8.

This chain uses TRBV11-2 with TRBJ2-7; 7 bases are shared with TRBD2. Germline loops: CDR1 SGHAT, CDR2 FQNNGV. After removal of 5 bases from V and 4 bases from J, the junction contained 5 bases not matched to a gene. The CDR3 is made up of 13 amino acids. The CDR3, as DNA: TGTGCCAGCAGCCGCGGGACTAAATACGAGCAGTACTTC. Its protein product is CASSRGTKYEQYF.

This clone has a single count. The chain has TRBV4-1 and TRBJ1-5; weak D call: TRBD1 (6 bases). This CDR3 comprises 16 residues. In germline, CDR1 is MGHRA, CDR2 YSYEKL. Trimming cost V 3 bases and J 4 bases, with 16 bases left between them. CDR3 coding DNA: TGCGCCAGCAGCCACCCACAGGGCAATCCAAATCAGCCCCAGCATTTT. This codes for CASSHPQGNPNQPQHF.

This clone was observed a few times. The chain uses TRBV2 and TRBJ1-1; 7 nucleotides line up with TRBD1. Germline trimming cut 5 bases from V and 4 bases from J; bases unmatched to any gene: 10. The germline V gene has CDR1 SNHLY and CDR2 FYNNEI. This CDR3 is 15 amino acids long. The CDR3 loop reads CASSQTGVEGTEAFF. The CDR3 region has the DNA TGTGCCAGCAGTCAAACAGGGGTGGAAGGCACTGAAGCTTTCTTT. The full variable domain, with the rest looked up from reference TRBV2 and TRBJ1-1, is EPEVTQTPSHQVTQMGQEVILRCVPISNHLYFYWYRQILGQKVEFLVSFYNNEISEKSEIFDDQFSVERPDGSNFTLKIRSTKLEDSAMYFCASSQTGVEGTEAFFGQGTRLTVV.

This chain connects TRBV7-2 to TRBJ2-5, with D perhaps matching TRBD1 (6 bases). The germline gives CDR1 SGHTA, CDR2 FQGNSA. V was cut by 1 base and J by 5 bases, with 11 bases left in between. The CDR3 sequence is 14 residues long. The CDR3 region is CASSLEVGAETQYF. As DNA, the CDR3 is TGTGCCAGCAGCTTAGAAGTGGGGGCTGAGACCCAGTACTTC.

V is TRBV28 and J is TRBJ2-5; a possible D gene is TRBD2 (5 bases). The ends were cut back, 2 bases at V and 2 bases at J, with 9 bases in the middle. The CDR3 loop spans 14 amino acids. Germline loops: CDR1 MDHEN, CDR2 SYDVKM. The CDR3 sequence: CASSLGGLQETQYF. As DNA, the CDR3 is TGTGCCAGCAGTTTAGGAGGATTACAAGAGACCCAGTACTTC.

The chain links TRBV18 to TRBJ1-5; possible D gene TRBD1, 6 bases. This CDR3 contains 16 residues. The V end was cut by 3 bases, the J end by 8 bases, with 20 bases between. The germline gives CDR1 KGHSH, CDR2 LQKENI. The CDR3 bases are TGTGCCAGCTCACCCCAGGGGACGGCCCTCCCGAAGCCCCAGCATTTT. Protein sequence: CASSPQGTALPKPQHF.

This chain joins TRBV21-1 and TRBJ2-1; the DNA was not used to check the table's D call, TRBD2. TRBV21-1 represents a pseudogene. The length of the CDR3 is 17 residues. The CDR3 region is CASSDRGLAGSRSEQFF. The CDR3 nucleotides read TGTGCCAGCAGCGACAGGGGACTAGCGGGATCCAGGAGCGAGCAGTTCTTC.

This clone was found once. The chain employs TRBV29-1 and TRBJ1-4; 7 bases line up with TRBD1. The ends lost 0 bases at V and 4 bases at J; junction bases unmatched: 2. From germline, CDR1 is SQVTM and CDR2 ANQGSEA. CDR3 length: 14 amino acids. The CDR3 region has the DNA TGCAGCGTTGAAGACGACAGGGATAATGAAAAACTGTTTTTT. It codes for CSVEDDRDNEKLFF.

This clone appeared a single time. The rearrangement links TRBV4-1 to TRBJ1-2; no clear D. The V gene's germline CDR1 is MGHRA and CDR2 YSYEKL. V dropped 0 bases and J dropped 8 bases, with 13 bases sitting between them. CDR3 size: 14 residues. The chain's CDR3 is CASSQDISSGGYTF. The CDR3 DNA is TGCGCCAGCAGCCAAGACATCAGCTCGGGAGGCTACACCTTC.

This chain uses TRBV2 with TRBJ2-1; D is possibly TRBD2 (5 bases). Germline CDR1 SNHLY, CDR2 FYNNEI. The CDR3 covers 15 residues. V gave up 4 bases and J gave up 9 bases, with 19 bases separating them. The chain's CDR3 is CASSGGFLSRGEQFF. The CDR3, as DNA: TGTGCCAGCAGTGGCGGGTTTTTAAGTCGGGGTGAGCAGTTCTTC.

This clone was seen a handful of times. The chain recombines TRBV13 with TRBJ2-3, with TRBD2 matching over 7 bases. V dropped 8 bases and J dropped 4; count of bases not matched to a gene: 9. The CDR3 runs 14 residues. In germline, CDR1 is PRHDT, CDR2 FYEKMQ (reference sequence). The CDR3 here is CASHKAGLADTQYF. In DNA form, the CDR3 reads TGTGCCAGCCACAAAGCGGGGCTCGCAGATACGCAGTATTTT.

The chain has TRBV19 and TRBJ1-1, with 7 bases that match TRBD1. J gave up 3 bases and V 7 bases, and 11 bases lay outside the gene matches. The CDR3 length is 15 residues. CDR1 LNHDA and CDR2 SQIVND come from the germline V gene (reference sequence). This CDR3 is CASMGRGRVYTEAFF. CDR3 nucleotide sequence: TGTGCCAGTATGGGTAGGGGGCGAGTTTACACTGAAGCTTTCTTT.

The chain's CDR3 is CASSFTGAGANVLTF. The CDR3 DNA follows: TGTGCCAGCAGTTTCACAGGGGCTGGGGCCAACGTCCTGACTTTC. This chain connects TRBV5-6 to TRBJ2-6; TRBD1 matches 7 bases. The CDR3 totals 15 residues. Germline V gene lookup returns CDR1 SGHDT and CDR2 YYEEEE. The V segment lost 5 bases and the J segment 2 bases; nucleotides outside the gene matches: 4.

The chain employs TRBV6-4 and TRBJ2-1, with 12 bases lining up with TRBD2. This CDR3 contains 20 residues. The V and J ends lost 3 bases and 2 bases, in that order; junction bases with no gene match: 14. Germline CDR1 MRHNA, CDR2 SNTAGT. The CDR3 protein is CASSEEAASGRVSAYNEQFF. CDR3 sequence (DNA): TGTGCCAGCAGTGAAGAGGCGGCTAGCGGGAGGGTCAGCGCCTACAATGAGCAGTTCTTC.

This clone was seen a single time. V is TRBV15 and J is TRBJ1-1, with D hard to call. Per germline, CDR1 LNHNV and CDR2 YYDKDF (reference sequence). Trimming pared 0 bases from V and 3 bases from J, leaving 14 bases between. The CDR3 is 16 residues long. Here the CDR3 DNA reads TGTGCCACCAGCAGAGATCGCCTCGTAGGAGACACTGAAGCTTTCTTT. Translating gives CATSRDRLVGDTEAFF.

V usage is TRBV2 and J usage is TRBJ2-7, with 9 positions matching TRBD2. In germline, CDR1 is SNHLY, CDR2 FYNNEI. The V segment lost 7 bases and the J segment 2 bases; nucleotides outside the gene matches: 3. This CDR3 has 13 amino acids. CDR3 DNA sequence: TGTGCCAGCACCTCTAGCGGGGCCTACGAGCAGTACTTC. Protein: CASTSSGAYEQYF.

The gene calls are TRBV9 and TRBJ2-7; D unresolved. Germline V lookup: CDR1 SGDLS, CDR2 YYNGEE. The V and J ends lost 0 bases and 2 bases respectively, with 6 bases between them. This CDR3 has 13 residues. The CDR3 bases are TGTGCCAGCAGCGTAGTGGAGACCTACGAGCAGTACTTC. It yields the protein CASSVVETYEQYF.